One T cell receptor (beta chain) is described in this entry. The source of the sample is a study of CD8+CD57+ T cells in acquired aplastic anemia. V lost 5 bases, J lost 5 bases, and 15 bases lay in between. Germline values: CDR1 DFQATT, CDR2 SNEGSKA (reference sequence). The length of the CDR3 is 13 residues. Individuals selected for sequencing had exhibited CD8+CD57+ cell expansion on flow cytometry. Genomic DNA templated the TCR beta VDJ and CDR3 profiling. A single record per CDR3 protein comes from TCRdb applying MiXCR to the reads. Found here are fewer than 250,000 distinct CDR3 sequences, about half of them singletons; the top ten hold less than 20%.

The chain links TRBV20-1 to TRBJ1-1; a weak D match, TRBD1 (6 bases). Material: sorted CD4+, CD8+, or CD8+CD57+ T cells (not recorded which) from PBMCs. The receptor's source is a human donor with aplastic anemia. This CDR3 is CSAPEGGRTEAFF. The CDR3 nucleotides are TGCAGTGCTCCAGAGGGGGGAAGGACTGAAGCTTTCTTT.